This TCR beta chain emerged from a study of blood T cells in healthy people across ages. Whole-study findings and limits: While age rose, TCR beta diversity per million T cells dropped in a roughly linear way. Both naive CD4+ cell counts and diversity were greater in long-lived donors than in aged donors.

V was pared by 3 bases and J by 8 bases, with 2 bases of the junction left unmatched. This CDR3 is 15 amino acids long. The V gene's germline CDR1 is MGHRA and CDR2 YSYEKL. With regard to this clonotype: Antigen unknown.

With a J-beta primer mix and a sample-barcoded 5' primer, a second PCR ran about 7 to 11 cycles. TCRdb re-called the 5' RACE reads through MiXCR, storing one row per CDR3 protein. The repertoire holds fewer than 800,000 distinct CDR3 sequences, around 21% seen once, with roughly 3.6% in the top ten. The material sequenced was blood. The source of this sequence is a man aged 65 to 79 in good health. The chain combines TRBV4-1 with TRBJ2-1; 15 bases agree with TRBD2. The CDR3 region is CASSHGLAGGDEQFF. The CDR3 DNA reads as TGCGCCAGCAGCCATGGACTAGCGGGAGGGGATGAGCAGTTCTTC.